This T cell receptor (beta chain) was captured in a study of T cell clonotyping in hematopoietic cell transplantation (dated by TCRdb to the early 2020s). Regarding the study in general: A total of 150 or so blood samples were gathered in the study from roughly 40 consecutive transplant recipients along with their related donors. Patients were recruited between September 2015 and 2017 and followed until September 2020 or death. The paper as a whole reports these results and caveats: Broader posttransplant TCR repertoire diversity was predicted by donor and pretransplant recipient Inverse Simpson Index values. Just a small fraction of recipient repertoires overlapped with donor repertoires, and more than 95% appeared de novo at the given depth. A decrease in recipient TCR diversity was observed after transplant, and a progressive increase in pathologically expanded clonotypes was seen from day 30 to day 180. The sample size was limited, and CD4 and CD8 repertoire contributions could not be separated because cells were not sorted.

Ends trimmed: V by 4 bases, J by 9 bases; bases unmatched to a gene: 9. The cysteine opens and the phenylalanine closes a CDR3 of 13 amino acids. Kept here is only the CDR3 DNA, which spans 39 bases and is read in frame from base 1. The germline V gene (reference sequence) supplies CDR1 SGHNT and CDR2 YYREEE. Concerning this clone: Its specific antigen is unknown. The sample holds no much larger clone one base away, and base qualities are not on file.

TCR beta CDR3 regions were amplified from genomic DNA with the immunoSEQ assay, a bias-controlled multiplex PCR using V- and J-specific primers. In a second PCR step, a proprietary barcode and Illumina adapter sequences were attached to the CDR3 amplicons. An Illumina MiSeq instrument was used for sequencing of the CDR3 libraries. In the original analysis: immunoSEQ Analyzer 3.0 was used for export and quality control, with R Bioconductor and Immunarch used for downstream analyses. Only productive rearrangements in the normalized downsampled data set went into calculating the repertoire metrics. In the normalized cohort, a clonotype counted as pathologically expanded if the clonotype was larger than 5 templates. Repertoire diversity was measured with the Inverse Simpson Index. To capture all clonotypes, the CMV-specificity analyses were run on the non-normalized data set. In its TCRdb copy, this immuneACCESS table keeps in-frame sequences only and misses some clones. Where compared with another copy, unresolved V genes explain less than half of these, and the others have no known cause. That table furnishes V, J and clone size, whereas the DNA furnished D and trimming. The sample table shows more than 3,500 clones, and around 70% are seen once. Of the sample, 8.5% falls within the top ten clones.

The sample's time point label is to be understood as: 100 days after allo-HCT. Recipient blood was collected about 28 days before transplant and at days 30, 100 and 180 after transplant. Using Nuclei Lysis Solution, genomic DNA was extracted from unfractionated peripheral blood mononuclear cells that were either fresh or cryopreserved. This receptor was identified in a male patient between 55 and 70 years old who had an allogeneic stem cell transplant, so the T cells may come from the graft donor. Some clones in this sample may be carry-over from other donors' samples. The sequence links TRBV5-4 to TRBJ1-2, and TRBD1 matches 7 of the central bases. Sequences were derived from PBMCs, sampled 100 days after allogeneic stem cell transplant. CDR3 protein: CASSARGLRSYTF. In nucleotide form, the sequence is TGTGCCAGCAGCGCCAGGGGGTTGAGGAGCTACACCTTC.